Listed below are T cell receptor beta chains from one sample, sequenced in a study of siplizumab effects on memory and regulatory T cells. Assay used: immunoSEQ multiplex PCR; TCRdb lists only in-frame clones, some missing. The top ten clones hold 12% of a sample with 100,000 or so clones, 80% to 95% of them seen once. The sample taken for sequencing was non-Treg CD4+ T cells sorted from blood. Receptors were obtained from a human donor in good health. The conserved cysteine and the conserved F or W are not part of the CDR3 here.

j_call v_call cdr3_aa
TRBJ1-1 TRBV6-1 ASSARGQGGIFGTEAF
TRBJ2-1 TRBV5-6 ASSWDRGNEQF
TRBJ1-1 TRBV7-9 ASSLYAENTEAF
TRBJ2-2 TRBV6-6 ASSSPGTKTGELF
TRBJ1-2 TRBV5-5 ASSLDSGTYGYT
TRBJ1-2 TRBV7-3 ASSQDNQYGYT
TRBJ2-1 TRBV7-9 ASSPVGYEQF
TRBJ1-1 TRBV4-1 ASSHGAGGPAEAF
TRBJ2-3 TRBV10-2 ASSANTDTQY
TRBJ2-7 TRBV27 ASSLTGRANEQY
TRBJ1-1 TRBV7-3 ASSLSPGYEAF
TRBJ2-7 TRBV20-1 SARGGYEQY
TRBJ2-7 TRBV6-5 ASSEYYEQY
TRBJ2-3 TRBV19 ASSIDRVAGVTDTQY
TRBJ1-4 TRBV9 ASSPGVGEKLF
TRBJ2-3 TRBV7-3 ASSSRSGDTQY
TRBJ1-5 TRBV28 ASSLPTGNSNQPQH
TRBJ1-5 TRBV28 ASKTGVINQPQH
TRBJ2-1 TRBV7-3 ASSKNWASSPHEQF
TRBJ1-1 TRBV4-3 ASSRGRNAEAF
TRBJ1-5 TRBV2 AGKSGDGYDQPQH
TRBJ2-7 TRBV6-5 ASSTGSEQY
TRBJ2-1 TRBV19 ASSIAGVGYNEQF
TRBJ2-5 TRBV5-6 ASSPAPLQETQY
TRBJ1-2 TRBV5-1 ASSLGGNYGYT
TRBJ1-1 TRBV4-2 ASSPRGFSMNTEAF
TRBJ2-1 TRBV5-1 ASSLGLSSYNEQF
TRBJ2-2 TRBV11-2 ASSLAGGDTGELF
TRBJ2-6 TRBV7-9 ASSLGTGPYSGANVLT
TRBJ2-7 TRBV30 AWRPAASGRKY
TRBJ2-1 TRBV6-4 ASSTQGYNEQF
TRBJ1-1 TRBV15 ATSTLDRGLKAF
TRBJ2-5 TRBV2 ASIRSGRMIQETQY
TRBJ2-1 TRBV5-4 ASSLSGVGEQF
TRBJ2-3 TRBV5-1 ASTTSGNTDTQY
TRBJ1-2 TRBV10-3 AISESGDGYGYT
TRBJ2-3 TRBV7-9 ASSGKLGYTDTQY
TRBJ2-5 TRBV28 ASSVYRGEETQY
TRBJ2-3 TRBV10-3 AITWDRGTDTQY
TRBJ2-1 TRBV4-1 ASSQLAGGGNEQF
TRBJ2-2 TRBV6-4 ASSELANTGELF
TRBJ1-2 TRBV27 ASRRGTGERGYT
TRBJ2-6 TRBV7-2 ASSLEGRGTGANVLT
TRBJ2-1 TRBV5-1 ASSLVTLSYNEQF
TRBJ2-2 TRBV5-1 ASQERNTGELF
TRBJ2-5 TRBV10-1 ASSAPGSETQY
TRBJ2-6 TRBV11-2 ASSPSVKRVVPGANVLT
TRBJ1-5 TRBV30 AWSVWGRMSNQPQH
TRBJ2-1 TRBV7-6 ASRGVAGDMNEQF
TRBJ1-4 TRBV25-1 ASSEPTGGTGEKLF
TRBJ1-2 TRBV18 ASSPPPGGYT
TRBJ2-3 TRBV9 ASSVASSTDTQY
TRBJ1-2 TRBV19 ASSPLKKLANYGYT
TRBJ2-7 TRBV18 ASSGWGGSDEQY